This TCR beta chain was documented in a study of T cells in Graves' hyperthyroidism and ophthalmopathy. RNA transcripts served as the template for amplifying TCR beta CDR3 regions. The primer set for the first-round RT-PCR of the TCR CDR3 was HTBI. TCRdb re-called the multiplex PCR reads with MiXCR, one entry per CDR3 protein. The repertoire holds about 570,000 distinct CDR3 sequences, about 43% seen once, with 15% to 20% in the top ten. Findings and caveats of the study: Stable hyperthyroidism was separated from ophthalmopathy by a model based on 13 V-J features.

Patients showing uncontrolled infection, other autoimmune disease, pregnancy or lactation were ineligible. Thyroid ultrasound, orbital computed tomography, clinical symptoms, and serum thyroxine and TRAb underpinned diagnoses. On this clonotype itself: The antigen is not known.

There are 16 residues in the CDR3. Trimming took 6 bases from V and 3 from J, leaving 19 bases between them. The sequence was obtained from an adult woman with Graves' disease, either hyperthyroidism or ophthalmopathy (not recorded which). Sequencing was carried out using peripheral blood or thyroid tissue (not recorded which). The chain combines TRBV12-3 or TRBV12-4 with TRBJ2-3; no definite D call. The CDR3 coding sequence is TGTGCCAGCAGCTACACCCTCAAGGGTGGGACAGATACGCAGTATTTT. Protein sequence: CASSYTLKGGTDTQYF.